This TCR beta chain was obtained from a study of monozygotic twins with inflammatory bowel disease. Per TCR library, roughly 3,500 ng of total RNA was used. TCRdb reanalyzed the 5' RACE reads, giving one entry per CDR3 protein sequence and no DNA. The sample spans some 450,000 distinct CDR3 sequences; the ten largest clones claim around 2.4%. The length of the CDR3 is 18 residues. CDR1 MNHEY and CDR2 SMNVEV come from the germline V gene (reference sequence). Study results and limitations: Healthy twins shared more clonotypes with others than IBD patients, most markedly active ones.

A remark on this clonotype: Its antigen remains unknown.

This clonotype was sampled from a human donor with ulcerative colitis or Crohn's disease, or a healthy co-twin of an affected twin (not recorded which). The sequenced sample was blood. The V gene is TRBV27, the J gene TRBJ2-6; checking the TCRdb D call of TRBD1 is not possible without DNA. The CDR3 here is CASSFRDRGLSGANVLTF.